Shown below are 29 T cell receptor beta chains from a single sample sequenced in a study of beta chain features in type 1 diabetes. Expressed TCRB transcripts were sequenced because the entire RNA isolate underwent reverse transcription. TCRdb keeps only in-frame clones here, not all; method: immunoSEQ multiplex PCR. This sample has roughly 500,000 clones, with around 10% found just once. Sequenced: naive CD4+ T cells from blood. These receptors were obtained from a young woman in good health.

The chain links TRBV9 to TRBJ2-7; 8 bases are shared with TRBD2. This CDR3 is built from 14 residues. Germline V gene data show CDR1 as SGDLS and CDR2 as YYNGEE. J was trimmed by 3 bases and V by 3 bases; bases with no gene match: 5. DNA of the CDR3: TGTGCCAGCAGCGCCCGCGGGGGGCGCTACGAGCAGTACTTC. Protein product: CASSARGGRYEQYF.

The sample holds a few counts of this clone. CDR3 DNA sequence: TGTGCCAGCAGCTTACCCCGACAGGGGCAGTTCTTC. Translated, it gives CASSLPRQGQFF. The genes are TRBV7-9 and TRBJ2-1, with TRBD1 matching 7 bases. J gave up 12 bases and V 2 bases, and 4 bases lay outside the gene matches. There are 12 residues in the CDR3. Looked up from germline, CDR1 is SEHNR and CDR2 is FQNEAQ (reference sequence).

This chain connects TRBV15 to TRBJ2-3; 14 nucleotides line up with TRBD2. Germline values: CDR1 LNHNV, CDR2 YYDKDF (reference sequence). Trimming took 5 bases from V and 4 from J; bases not matched to a gene: 2. The CDR3 has 15 residues. DNA of the CDR3: TGTGCCACCAGCGGACTAGCGGGAGGTTCAGATACGCAGTATTTT. Encoded protein: CATSGLAGGSDTQYF.

The chain is built from TRBV5-1 and TRBJ2-1; unclear D gene. Germline V gene data show CDR1 as SGHRS and CDR2 as YFSETQ. V shed 4 bases and J shed 7 bases, with 12 bases lying between them. CDR3 length: 13 amino acids. The CDR3 DNA follows: TGCGCCAGCAGCGTTAGCAGGCAGAATGAGCAGTTCTTC. It codes for CASSVSRQNEQFF.

The rearrangement joins TRBV29-1 to TRBJ2-2; tentative D call: TRBD2 (5 bases). CDR3 length: 14 amino acids. Trimming shortened V by 6 bases and J by 0 bases, and 11 bases separated the two germline ends. Germline lookup yields CDR1 SQVTM and CDR2 ANQGSEA. The CDR3 nucleotides are TGCAGCGTAGGTAGCGCTTCGAACACCGGGGAGCTGTTTTTT. Translated: CSVGSASNTGELFF.

The sample holds a few counts of this clone. The V call is TRBV7-9, the J call TRBJ1-2; tentative D call: TRBD1 (5 bases). With 3 bases removed from V and 5 bases from J, the gap between germline ends came to 10 bases. Germline V gene data show CDR1 as SEHNR and CDR2 as FQNEAQ (reference sequence). This CDR3 contains 13 residues. Written as DNA, the CDR3 is TGTGCCAGCAGCTTCGGGACCTCTTATGGCTACACCTTC. Translated: CASSFGTSYGYTF.

This clone was seen a handful of times. The genes are TRBV5-6 and TRBJ1-2, with 10 bases fitting TRBD1. The ends lost 4 bases at V and 8 bases at J; junction bases unmatched: 5. Germline V gene sequence: CDR1 SGHDT, CDR2 YYEEEE. The CDR3 loop spans 13 amino acids. The CDR3 is CASSPGQGYGYTF. In DNA form, the CDR3 reads TGTGCCAGCAGCCCGGGACAGGGGTACGGCTACACCTTC.

This chain uses TRBV7-2 with TRBJ1-6; unclear D gene. The germline V gene has CDR1 SGHTA and CDR2 FQGNSA. V was pared by 1 base and J by 7 bases, with 8 bases between. The CDR3 runs to 14 residues. The CDR3 DNA follows: TGTGCCAGCAGCTTAGTACGGAAGAATTCACCCCTCCACTTT. It yields the protein CASSLVRKNSPLHF.

This clone was counted between two and nine times. This chain joins TRBV7-9 and TRBJ2-7; D is unresolved. The CDR3 has 11 amino acids. The germline V gene has CDR1 SEHNR and CDR2 FQNEAQ (reference sequence). V lost 6 bases and J 6 bases, leaving 9 bases between the germline ends. CDR3 protein: CASSSAVEQYF. CDR3 bases: TGTGCCAGCAGTTCTGCCGTCGAGCAGTACTTC.

This clone appeared a few times. The chain employs TRBV11-3 and TRBJ2-1, with D possibly TRBD1 on 6 matching bases. The ends were cut back, 3 bases at V and 4 bases at J, with 7 bases in the middle. CDR3 length: 13 residues. Germline V gene sequence: CDR1 SGHNT, CDR2 YENEEA. In DNA, the CDR3 is TGTGCCAGCAGCTTCACAGGGTACAATGAGCAGTTCTTC. Its translation: CASSFTGYNEQFF. The entire variable domain, with the rest obtained from reference TRBV11-3 and TRBJ2-1, is as follows: EAGVVQSPRYKIIEKKQPVAFWCNPISGHNTLYWYLQNLGQGPELLIRYENEEAVDDSQLPKDRFSAERLKGVDSTLKIQPAELGDSAVYLCASSFTGYNEQFFGPGTRLTVL.

The rearrangement links TRBV18 to TRBJ1-1, with D uncertain. V gave up 4 bases and J gave up 1 base, with 13 bases separating them. The CDR3 covers 15 residues. Germline V CDR1 and CDR2: KGHSH, LQKENI. CDR3 in amino acids: CASSRSLTENTEAFF. DNA for the CDR3: TGTGCCAGCTCACGCAGTTTGACTGAGAACACTGAAGCTTTCTTT.

The V gene is TRBV7-9, the J gene TRBJ1-2; D possibly corresponds to TRBD1 (5 bases). Per germline, CDR1 SEHNR and CDR2 FQNEAQ (reference sequence). The CDR3 covers 13 residues. Between the trimmed V and J ends, which lost 4 bases and 5 bases, there was a span of 11 bases. Written as DNA, the CDR3 is TGTGCCAGCAGCTCAAGAGGGGCTTATGGCTACACCTTC. This encodes CASSSRGAYGYTF. Supplemented by reference TRBV7-9 and TRBJ1-2, the full variable domain reads DTGVSQNPRHKITKRGQNVTFRCDPISEHNRLYWYRQTLGQGPEFLTYFQNEAQLEKSRLLSDRFSAERPKGSFSTLEIQRTEQGDSAMYLCASSSRGAYGYTFGSGTRLTVV.

This clone was recorded a few times. The genes are TRBV18 and TRBJ1-1; tentative D call: TRBD1 (5 bases). The CDR3 extends over 13 amino acids. Per germline, CDR1 KGHSH and CDR2 LQKENI. The V gene lost 5 bases and the J gene lost 6 bases, with 13 bases spanning the gap. The CDR3 DNA follows: TGTGCCAGCTCAACCGACAGACGCCCTGAAGCTTTCTTT. Translated: CASSTDRRPEAFF.

This clone was seen only a few times. This rearrangement joins TRBV7-9 to TRBJ2-7, with D perhaps matching TRBD2 (6 bases). From germline, CDR1 is SEHNR and CDR2 FQNEAQ (reference sequence). Trimming left V 5 bases short and J 5 bases short, with 16 bases between. The CDR3 runs 14 residues. The CDR3 coding sequence is TGTGCCAGCAGCCTCGGGAGACAAGGACACGAGCAGTACTTC. Translation: CASSLGRQGHEQYF.

The rearrangement joins TRBV27 to TRBJ2-7; D not resolved. This CDR3 has 11 amino acids. The germline V gene has CDR1 MNHEY and CDR2 SMNVEV (reference sequence). The germline V and J ends were trimmed by 4 bases and 2 bases, with 3 bases remaining between them. CDR3 nucleotides: TGTGCCAGCAGTTGCCCCTACGAGCAGTACTTC. As protein: CASSCPYEQYF.

The V and J genes are TRBV11-1 and TRBJ2-5; the match to TRBD2 covers 10 bases. There are 16 residues in the CDR3. The junction had 8 bases not matched to a gene; V was cut back by 2 bases and J by 5 bases. In germline, CDR1 is SGHAT, CDR2 FQDESV (reference sequence). The CDR3 region is CASSLQASGGRETQYF. CDR3 nucleotide sequence: TGTGCCAGCAGCTTACAGGCTAGCGGGGGTCGCGAGACCCAGTACTTC.

This chain joins TRBV5-1 and TRBJ2-3; perhaps TRBD2 as D (5 bases). This CDR3 spans 14 amino acids. Germline V gives CDR1 SGHRS, CDR2 YFSETQ. Trimming pared 5 bases from V and 6 bases from J, leaving 16 bases between. The CDR3 here is CASSRWERKDTQYF. The CDR3 DNA reads as TGCGCCAGCAGTCGGTGGGAGAGGAAGGATACGCAGTATTTT.

The sample holds a few counts of this clone. The genes are TRBV18 and TRBJ1-2; no clear D. Germline-derived CDR1 and CDR2 are KGHSH and LQKENI. The length of the CDR3 is 14 residues. Trimming pared 0 bases from V and 4 bases from J, leaving 9 bases between. The CDR3 DNA reads TGTGCCAGCTCACCACCGGAGGGAATCTATGGCTACACCTTC. Translating it yields CASSPPEGIYGYTF.

This clone was counted only a few times. The V and J genes are TRBV5-4 and TRBJ2-2; no firm D call. This CDR3 is built from 13 residues. V lost 7 bases, J lost 1 base, and 8 bases lay in between. The germline V gene encodes CDR1 SGHNT and CDR2 YYREEE (reference sequence). CDR3: CASRPMNTGELFF. CDR3 coding DNA: TGTGCCAGCCGGCCAATGAACACCGGGGAGCTGTTTTTT.

This clone was seen more than once but under ten times. V usage is TRBV7-2 and J usage is TRBJ2-7; no definite D call. Germline CDR1 is SGHTA and CDR2 is FQGNSA. CDR3 size: 13 residues. V was pared by 2 bases and J by 7 bases, with 12 bases between. The CDR3 region is CASSLTGPGEQYF. In DNA form, the CDR3 reads TGTGCCAGCAGCTTAACGGGCCCCGGGGAGCAGTACTTC. Full variable domain (remainder filled in from reference TRBV7-2 and TRBJ2-7): GAGVSQSPSNKVTEKGKDVELRCDPISGHTALYWYRQSLGQGLEFLIYFQGNSAPDKSGLPSDRFSAERTGGSVSTLTIQRTQQEDSAVYLCASSLTGPGEQYFGPGTRLTVT.

In this sample, this clone turned up a few times. The genes are TRBV7-2 and TRBJ2-7, with 13 bases matching TRBD2. The CDR3 extends over 15 amino acids. J was trimmed by 0 bases and V by 5 bases; bases with no gene match: 1. CDR1 and CDR2 from the germline V gene are SGHTA and FQGNSA. The CDR3 DNA is TGTGCCAGCAGCCGGACTAGCGGGAGCTCCTACGAGCAGTACTTC. Amino acid sequence: CASSRTSGSSYEQYF.

In nucleotides, the CDR3 is TGTGCCAGCAGTCCATCAGGCTACGAGCAGTACTTC. It translates to CASSPSGYEQYF. The rearrangement links TRBV6-5 to TRBJ2-7; the D is unclear. CDR1 is MNHEY, CDR2 SVGAGI, per germline. The CDR3 has 12 residues. V was trimmed by 5 bases and J by 3 bases, leaving 8 bases between them.

This clone was picked up a small number of times. The V and J genes are TRBV5-1 and TRBJ2-3, with 8 bases identical to TRBD1. J was trimmed by 1 base and V by 4 bases; bases with no gene match: 8. CDR3 length equals 16 residues. CDR1 is SGHRS, CDR2 YFSETQ, per germline. Here the CDR3 DNA reads TGCGCCAGCAGCAACGACAGGGGTTTAGGCACAGATACGCAGTATTTT. Amino acids: CASSNDRGLGTDTQYF. The full variable domain, its missing parts supplied by reference TRBV5-1 and TRBJ2-3, is KAGVTQTPRYLIKTRGQQVTLSCSPISGHRSVSWYQQTPGQGLQFLFEYFSETQRNKGNFPGRFSGRQFSNSRSEMNVSTLELGDSALYLCASSNDRGLGTDTQYFGPGTRLTVL.

This clone was detected a few times. The chain recombines TRBV25-1 with TRBJ2-5; maybe TRBD1 (5 bases). Germline V lookup: CDR1 MGHDK, CDR2 SYGVNS. The CDR3 runs 14 residues. Trimming stripped 8 bases from V and 1 base from J, with 14 bases between. This CDR3 reads CASGAVGSQETQYF. For the CDR3, the DNA is TGTGCCAGCGGGGCCGTAGGCAGCCAAGAGACCCAGTACTTC.

This clone was seen only a few times. This chain connects TRBV25-1 to TRBJ2-3, with TRBD1 matching over 7 bases. The V and J ends lost 6 bases and 0 bases, in that order; junction bases with no gene match: 9. This CDR3 contains 16 residues. CDR1 is MGHDK, CDR2 SYGVNS, per germline. In DNA form, the CDR3 reads TGTGCCAGCAGAGCTCCGGGACAGAGAAGCACAGATACGCAGTATTTT. Its translation is CASRAPGQRSTDTQYF.

This clone was detected a few times. The J gene is TRBJ1-4, the V gene TRBV28; TRBD1 is a possible D gene (5 bases). The V and J ends lost 9 bases and 11 bases respectively, with 19 bases between them. Germline CDR1 and CDR2: MDHEN and SYDVKM. The CDR3 loop spans 13 amino acids. CDR3 region: CASSGRFEGKLFF. In DNA form, the CDR3 reads TGTGCCAGTTCGGGGCGTTTTGAAGGGAAACTGTTTTTT.

J is TRBJ2-1 and V is TRBV5-4; 7 nucleotides agree with TRBD1. CDR3 length equals 15 residues. Germline V gene data show CDR1 as SGHNT and CDR2 as YYREEE (reference sequence). Trimming cost V 4 bases and J 2 bases; bases outside gene matches: 6. The DNA for the CDR3 is TGTGCCAGCAGCCTACGACAGGGTACCTACAATGAGCAGTTCTTC. Encoded protein: CASSLRQGTYNEQFF. The whole variable domain, remainder taken from reference TRBV5-4 and TRBJ2-1, is ETGVTQSPTHLIKTRGQQVTLRCSSQSGHNTVSWYQQALGQGPQFIFQYYREEENGRGNFPPRFSGLQFPNYSSELNVNALELDDSALYLCASSLRQGTYNEQFFGPGTRLTVL.

This clone was observed a few times. This sequence joins TRBV4-3 and TRBJ2-2, with D tentatively TRBD1 or TRBD2 (7 bases each). The CDR3 runs 16 residues. Trimming shortened V by 0 bases and J by 6 bases, and 14 bases separated the two germline ends. In germline, CDR1 is LGHNA, CDR2 YSLEER. CDR3 nucleotides: TGCGCCAGCAGCCAAGAATTGACAGGGAGGGCCGGGGAGCTGTTTTTT. Its protein is CASSQELTGRAGELFF.

A few counts support this clone. The rearrangement joins TRBV11-3 to TRBJ2-1, with D tentatively TRBD1 (7 bases). V lost 1 base, J lost 0 bases, and 10 bases lay in between. Per germline, CDR1 SGHNT and CDR2 YENEEA. The CDR3 extends over 16 amino acids. As DNA, the CDR3 is TGTGCCAGCAGCTTAGGGGGGGACAGCTCCTACAATGAGCAGTTCTTC. Its protein product is CASSLGGDSSYNEQFF.